This paragraph reports one T cell receptor (beta chain). Authors' data handling: Using reference gene primer amplification, nucleated cell counts were estimated. This table comes from immunoSEQ multiplex PCR, and its TCRdb copy is limited to in-frame clones, with some not included. V, J and clone size are taken as reported in that table, and D and trimming were inferred from the DNA itself. Among around 300,000 clones, around 86% were seen once, and the ten largest hold about 3%. The trim removed 3 bases at V and 2 bases at J, leaving 7 bases unmatched. Germline V gene lookup returns CDR1 MNHEY and CDR2 SMNVEV (reference sequence). The CDR3 runs to 16 residues. This sample was taken from a study of blood T cell repertoires in COVID-19. For the study at large: The United States, Italy and Spain were the sources of the acute and convalescent COVID-19 samples. T cells, B-cell-depleted T cells, or PBMCs supplied cDNA or gDNA.

The chain has TRBV27 and TRBJ2-1; 7 nucleotides align to TRBD1. Source material: peripheral blood. The sequence was collected from a woman aged 30 to 39 with active or convalescent COVID-19. This CDR3 is CASSFLRGRTYNEQFF. The CDR3, as DNA: TGTGCCAGCAGTTTCTTAAGGGGGCGCACCTACAATGAGCAGTTCTTC.